The 24 T cell receptor beta chains given below trace back to one sample, sequenced in a study of beta chain features in type 1 diabetes (dated by TCRdb to 2017 to 2018). Library preparation was by the immunoSEQ multiplex PCR assay. All of the isolated RNA was reverse transcribed with the High Capacity cDNA Reverse Transcription Kit, so expressed TCRB transcripts were sequenced. TCRdb carries this immuneACCESS record with in-frame sequences only. Its versions omit some clonotypes, under half of them owing to an unresolved V gene in the studies checked, with the rest unexplained. This sample has a few hundred thousand clones in its table, and about 11% of those were observed once. The leading ten clones occupy 1% to 1.5% of the sample. The sequenced sample was central memory CD4+ T cells from blood. The source of these receptors is a man aged 18-30 years in good health.

This clone was observed a handful of times. A read error may account for a junction end that differs from germline. The chain recombines TRBV7-9 with TRBJ2-7; 14 bases map to TRBD2. This CDR3 contains 15 residues. Germline lookup yields CDR1 SEHNR and CDR2 FQNEAQ (reference sequence). CDR3: CASSLLGLAGGRPDF. The CDR3, as DNA: TGTGCCAGCAGCTTACTCGGACTAGCGGGAGGCAGGCCAGACTTC.

This clone has more than one count but fewer than ten. This chain uses TRBV6-6 with TRBJ2-5; TRBD1 matches at 9 bases. Germline V gives CDR1 MNHNY, CDR2 SVGAGI (reference sequence). V was pared by 8 bases and J by 2 bases, with 9 bases of the junction left unmatched. There are 15 residues in the CDR3. CDR3 in amino acids: CASAAPGTGQETQYF. The CDR3 nucleotides read TGTGCCAGCGCGGCACCCGGGACAGGGCAAGAGACCCAGTACTTC.

This clone was found many times. This chain uses TRBV14 with TRBJ2-5; TRBD2 matches at 12 bases. From germline, CDR1 is SGHDN and CDR2 FVKESK. This CDR3 spans 15 amino acids. The J segment lost 4 bases and the V segment lost 4 bases, leaving 4 bases of the junction unmatched. CDR3 DNA: TGTGCCAGCAGCCCAAGACTAGCGGGAGTAGAGACCCAGTACTTC. This sequence encodes CASSPRLAGVETQYF.

This clone has just a few counts. The chain has TRBV5-6 and TRBJ2-5; no clear D. The CDR3 spans 13 residues. The V end was cut by 2 bases, the J end by 4 bases, with 9 bases between. Germline CDR1 and CDR2: SGHDT and YYEEEE. CDR3 region: CASSFVSAETQYF. As DNA, the CDR3 is TGTGCCAGCAGCTTTGTTTCAGCAGAGACCCAGTACTTC.

The chain carries TRBV20-1 and TRBJ1-5; tentative D call: TRBD1 (5 bases). From germline, CDR1 is DFQATT and CDR2 SNEGSKA (reference sequence). This CDR3 comprises 11 residues. The V gene lost 0 bases and the J gene lost 11 bases, with 8 bases spanning the gap. CDR3 in DNA: TGCAGTGCTAGAGACCGGGGGGCCCAGCATTTT. This sequence encodes CSARDRGAQHF.

This clone showed up just a few times. The chain is built from TRBV20-1 and TRBJ1-1, with D uncertain. The CDR3 runs to 11 residues. Germline loops: CDR1 DFQATT, CDR2 SNEGSKA (reference sequence). The V and J ends lost 4 bases and 5 bases respectively, with 8 bases between them. CDR3 in amino acids: CSATRRTEAFF. The CDR3 DNA reads TGCAGTGCTACCCGGAGAACTGAAGCTTTCTTT.

This clone was counted a few times. The gene calls are TRBV7-9 and TRBJ2-3; no definite D call. Germline CDR1 and CDR2: SEHNR and FQNEAQ (reference sequence). With 5 bases removed from V and 6 bases from J, the gap between germline ends came to 9 bases. This CDR3 has 12 amino acids. The CDR3, as DNA: TGTGCCAGCAGCCCCGGTTGGGATACGCAGTATTTT. The encoded protein is CASSPGWDTQYF.

The chain combines TRBV6-6 with TRBJ2-7; no definite D call. Trimming removed 6 bases from V and 4 bases from J, with 22 bases in between. The CDR3 runs 16 residues. Germline loops: CDR1 MNHNY, CDR2 SVGAGI (reference sequence). The CDR3 DNA sequence: TGTGCCAGCAGCGAATCGCTGGGCAGTTCTGGATACGAGCAGTACTTC. Translating gives CASSESLGSSGYEQYF.

The J gene is TRBJ2-7, the V gene TRBV20-1; maybe TRBD1 (6 bases). CDR1 is DFQATT and CDR2 is SNEGSKA in the germline V gene (reference sequence). The CDR3 spans 11 residues. Trimming stripped 4 bases from V and 4 bases from J, with 8 bases between. Here the CDR3 reads CSATGDYEQYF. The CDR3 region has the DNA TGCAGTGCTACAGGGGATTACGAGCAGTACTTC.

This clone has a handful of counts. This chain connects TRBV7-2 to TRBJ1-1; TRBD1 is a possible D gene (5 bases). Germline V gene data show CDR1 as SGHTA and CDR2 as FQGNSA. This CDR3 spans 13 amino acids. Deletions cut 8 bases from V and 1 base from J, with 11 bases between. The CDR3 nucleotides read TGTGCCAGCGGGACTCAGCGGAACACTGAAGCTTTCTTT. Translating gives CASGTQRNTEAFF. The whole variable domain, remainder taken from reference TRBV7-2 and TRBJ1-1, is GAGVSQSPSNKVTEKGKDVELRCDPISGHTALYWYRQSLGQGLEFLIYFQGNSAPDKSGLPSDRFSAERTGGSVSTLTIQRTQQEDSAVYLCASGTQRNTEAFFGQGTRLTVV.

This clone was recorded many times. The genes are TRBV6-1 and TRBJ1-2; D ambiguous. Trimming stripped 2 bases from V and 5 bases from J, with 9 bases between. The CDR3 has 13 residues. Germline lookup yields CDR1 MNHNS and CDR2 SASEGT. The CDR3 DNA reads TGTGCCAGCAGTGAAATGGGAAATTATGGCTACACCTTC. Its protein is CASSEMGNYGYTF.

This clone was seen only a few times. The chain uses TRBV7-9 and TRBJ2-5; maybe TRBD1 (6 bases). Trimming left V 1 base short and J 4 bases short, with 13 bases between. The CDR3 is 15 amino acids. CDR1 and CDR2 from the germline V gene are SEHNR and FQNEAQ (reference sequence). CDR3 coding DNA: TGTGCCAGCAGCTTAGGGTCAGGGGAAGGAGAGACCCAGTACTTC. This sequence encodes CASSLGSGEGETQYF.

The rearrangement joins TRBV5-1 to TRBJ2-5; D unclear. Trimming cost V 4 bases and J 2 bases, with 6 bases left between them. The germline V gene has CDR1 SGHRS and CDR2 YFSETQ. CDR3 size: 12 residues. In DNA, the CDR3 is TGCGCCAGCAGCGCCACGCAAGAGACCCAGTACTTC. Translation: CASSATQETQYF.

A few counts support this clone. V usage is TRBV4-1 and J usage is TRBJ2-1; perhaps TRBD2 as D (7 bases). Per the germline V gene, CDR1 is MGHRA and CDR2 is YSYEKL. The V gene lost 5 bases and the J gene lost 6 bases, with 23 bases spanning the gap. This CDR3 comprises 17 residues. The CDR3 region is CASSVIGGGSSGNEQFF. CDR3 nucleotide sequence: TGCGCCAGCAGCGTGATCGGGGGCGGGAGCTCGGGCAATGAGCAGTTCTTC.

The table lists this clone with a few counts. The V call is TRBV7-9, the J call TRBJ2-5; 10 bases line up with TRBD2. The V and J ends lost 3 bases and 5 bases, in that order; junction bases with no gene match: 6. This CDR3 is 15 amino acids long. CDR1 is SEHNR, CDR2 FQNEAQ, per germline (reference sequence). The CDR3 loop reads CASSFRAGGPETQYF. The CDR3 DNA reads TGTGCCAGCAGCTTTCGAGCGGGAGGGCCGGAGACCCAGTACTTC.

This clone turned up a few times. The chain couples TRBV29-1 to TRBJ2-3; 11 positions match TRBD1. V dropped 4 bases and J dropped 2; count of bases not matched to a gene: 2. CDR1 is SQVTM, CDR2 ANQGSEA, per germline. The CDR3 spans 14 residues. CDR3 protein: CSVGDRGYTDTQYF. In DNA, the CDR3 is TGCAGCGTTGGGGACAGGGGGTACACAGATACGCAGTATTTT.

The rearrangement uses TRBV29-1 and TRBJ2-7, with D perhaps matching TRBD1 (6 bases). V was trimmed by 1 base and J by 8 bases, leaving 12 bases between them. CDR1 and CDR2 (germline): SQVTM, ANQGSEA. The CDR3 consists of 12 residues. This CDR3 reads CSVEVGTRKQYF. The DNA for the CDR3 is TGCAGCGTTGAAGTAGGGACAAGAAAGCAGTACTTC.

This clone was seen only a few times. This chain uses TRBV25-1 with TRBJ1-2; D is uncertain. The germline V gene encodes CDR1 MGHDK and CDR2 SYGVNS. With 4 bases removed from V and 3 bases from J, the gap between germline ends came to 6 bases. The CDR3 is 12 residues long. DNA of the CDR3: TGTGCCAGCAGTGGGATGGACTATGGCTACACCTTC. It is translated as CASSGMDYGYTF.

This clone appeared many times. The rearrangement links TRBV14 to TRBJ2-3; TRBD2 aligns across 10 bases. Germline V CDR1 and CDR2: SGHDN, FVKESK. V lost 5 bases, J lost 3 bases, and 8 bases stayed unmatched. The CDR3 contains 16 residues. The CDR3 nucleotides read TGTGCCAGCAGCGCGCTAGCGGGAGCCGGAACAGATACGCAGTATTTT. This gives the protein CASSALAGAGTDTQYF.

As concerns this clone: The sample holds other DNA sequences that translate to the same CDR3. J is TRBJ2-3 and V is TRBV5-4; D is unresolved. V lost 4 bases and J lost 0, with 6 bases in between. Looked up from germline, CDR1 is SGHNT and CDR2 is YYREEE (reference sequence). There are 13 residues in the CDR3. The CDR3 spells CASSRDSTDTQYF. Here the CDR3 DNA reads TGTGCCAGCAGCAGGGATAGCACAGATACGCAGTATTTT.

This clone was seen more than once but under ten times. This rearrangement joins TRBV27 to TRBJ2-3; 7 positions match TRBD2. Germline assignment: CDR1 MNHEY and CDR2 SMNVEV (reference sequence). The CDR3 runs 16 residues. V trimming: 8 bases; J trimming: 1 base; junction bases outside the gene matches: 12. The CDR3 sequence: CASGLERGLGTDTQYF. CDR3 nucleotide sequence: TGTGCCAGCGGACTAGAGCGGGGACTCGGCACAGATACGCAGTATTTT.

Only a few counts were recorded for this clone. This chain joins TRBV27 and TRBJ2-7, with TRBD1 matching over 7 bases. The J segment lost 4 bases and the V segment lost 2 bases, leaving 8 bases of the junction unmatched. The CDR3 loop spans 15 amino acids. Germline assignment: CDR1 MNHEY and CDR2 SMNVEV (reference sequence). The CDR3 region is CASSLRLRGQYEQYF. CDR3 DNA: TGTGCCAGCAGTTTAAGGCTGAGGGGGCAATACGAGCAGTACTTC.

This clone was seen at least ten times. The gene calls are TRBV30 and TRBJ1-2; no reliable D call. The V end lost 2 bases, the J end lost 8 bases, and 9 bases lay between the germline ends. The length of the CDR3 is 11 residues. Germline CDR1 reads GTSNPN; CDR2 reads SVGIG (reference sequence). CDR3 region: CAWSTGSGYTF. The CDR3 DNA sequence: TGTGCCTGGAGTACCGGGAGCGGCTACACCTTC.

This clone was seen many times. V usage is TRBV10-3 and J usage is TRBJ2-3; either TRBD1 or TRBD2 may fit D (7 bases each). CDR1 ENHRY and CDR2 SYGVKD come from the germline V gene. With 3 bases removed from V and 3 bases from J, the gap between germline ends came to 13 bases. This CDR3 has 15 residues. CDR3 sequence: CAISDGQGGTDTQYF. The CDR3 bases are TGTGCCATCAGTGATGGTCAGGGGGGGACAGATACGCAGTATTTT.